The 7 T cell receptor beta chains below all came from one sample that was sequenced in a study of blood T cells in healthy people across ages. Next came a second PCR, run for about 6 to 12 cycles, which used a sample-barcoded 5' primer along with a J-beta primer mix. TCRdb recomputed calls from the 5' RACE reads with MiXCR, one row per CDR3 protein. The sample lists roughly 2 million distinct CDR3 sequences, 40% to 55% occurring once. Input material: blood. The receptor source for this set is a woman aged 40 to 50 in good health.

This sequence joins TRBV20-1 and TRBJ1-2; 7 bases are a match to TRBD1. Per the germline V gene, CDR1 is DFQATT and CDR2 is SNEGSKA (reference sequence). This CDR3 has 13 residues. Trimming took 4 bases from V and 4 from J; bases not matched to a gene: 6. CDR3 residues: CSANTGEVYGYTF. In nucleotides, the CDR3 is TGCAGTGCTAATACAGGGGAGGTCTATGGCTACACCTTC.

The chain employs TRBV15 and TRBJ2-6; 7 bases are a match to TRBD1. CDR1 LNHNV and CDR2 YYDKDF come from the germline V gene (reference sequence). This CDR3 is 16 amino acids long. V trimming: 3 bases; J trimming: 1 base; junction bases outside the gene matches: 3. CDR3 bases: TGTGCCACCAGCAGCCACAGGGGTTCTGGGGCCAACGTCCTGACTTTC. Amino acid sequence: CATSSHRGSGANVLTF.

The chain is built from TRBV28 and TRBJ1-2; D might be TRBD1 (5 bases). From germline, CDR1 is MDHEN and CDR2 SYDVKM. The CDR3 runs 16 residues. Trimming removed 1 base from V and 4 bases from J, with 16 bases in between. In nucleotides, the CDR3 is TGTGCCAGCAGTTTATTGCCCCCCGCAGGGATCTATGGCTACACCTTC. Translating it yields CASSLLPPAGIYGYTF.

J is TRBJ2-5 and V is TRBV7-2; D unclear. The CDR3 runs to 15 residues. Germline V gene data show CDR1 as SGHTA and CDR2 as FQGNSA. V lost 1 base and J lost 11, with 20 bases in between. The CDR3 here is CASSLGIISDNEQYF. CDR3 nucleotides: TGTGCCAGCAGCTTAGGGATAATATCCGACAATGAGCAGTACTTC.

This clonotype has just a few counts. This chain links TRBV5-5 with TRBJ2-5; D remains unclear. The CDR3 has 14 amino acids. V lost 0 bases, J lost 5 bases, and 11 bases lay in between. The germline V gene has CDR1 SGHKS and CDR2 YYEKEE (reference sequence). The CDR3 region has the DNA TGTGCCAGCAGCTTGGTAGAGGTCTGGGAGACCCAGTACTTC. Its translation: CASSLVEVWETQYF.

The chain recombines TRBV28 with TRBJ2-1; 12 nucleotides align to TRBD2. The CDR3 loop spans 19 amino acids. CDR1 is MDHEN, CDR2 SYDVKM, per germline. After removal of 2 bases from V and 5 bases from J, the junction contained 13 bases not matched to a gene. The CDR3 DNA reads TGTGCCAGCAGTTTAAATCCCCGGCTAGCGGGGGGGCCGAACAATGAGCAGTTCTTC. Amino acid sequence: CASSLNPRLAGGPNNEQFF.

The chain couples TRBV10-3 to TRBJ2-3; the D gene is possibly TRBD2 (6 bases). Germline V lookup: CDR1 ENHRY, CDR2 SYGVKD. The CDR3 loop spans 12 amino acids. V lost 10 bases and J 4 bases, leaving 12 bases between the germline ends. CDR3 residues: CATGGTPDTQYF. CDR3 in DNA: TGTGCCACCGGAGGGACCCCAGATACGCAGTATTTT.